This is a list of T cell receptor beta chains from one sample in a study of blood T cell repertoires in COVID-19. Data came from immunoSEQ multiplex PCR; TCRdb stores just in-frame clones and leaves some out. This table holds about 160,000 clones, 60% to 80% found once. Sequencing used peripheral blood. The source is a man in his 70s with acute or convalescent COVID-19. Both conserved end residues are part of each CDR3. D genes are given only for firm matches. Where a row states a size, it is once, few, many or the class of an expanded clone; other rows omit it.

v_gene	j_gene	abundance	d_gene	CDR3aa	CDR3nt
TRBV27	TRBJ2-1	.	TRBD2	CASSLLRTSGGYNEQFF	TGTGCCAGCAGTTTGCTTCGGACTAGCGGGGGGTACAATGAGCAGTTCTTC
TRBV4-3	TRBJ2-2	.	.	CASSQERLAAPNTGELFF	TGCGCCAGCAGCCAAGAGAGGCTAGCAGCTCCGAACACCGGGGAGCTGTTTTTT
TRBV5-1	TRBJ2-1	.	TRBD2	CASSLVTSGGNEQFF	TGCGCCAGCAGCTTGGTTACTAGCGGGGGGAATGAGCAGTTCTTC
TRBV19	TRBJ2-7	.	TRBD1	CASSSLTGPSYEQYF	TGTGCCAGTAGTAGTTTGACAGGGCCCTCCTACGAGCAGTACTTC
TRBV24-1	TRBJ2-2	.	.	CATSDPRAGDTGELFF	TGTGCCACCAGTGACCCCAGGGCAGGAGACACCGGGGAGCTGTTTTTT
TRBV14	TRBJ2-1	.	TRBD1	CASSQEGQGRNNEQFF	TGTGCCAGCAGCCAAGAGGGACAGGGAAGAAACAATGAGCAGTTCTTC
TRBV25-1	TRBJ2-5	once	.	CASSEYGTTGPGETQYF	TGTGCCAGCAGTGAATATGGTACGACAGGTCCCGGTGAGACCCAGTACTTC
TRBV19	TRBJ2-3	.	TRBD1	CASSPRTGTGTDTQYF	TGTGCCAGTAGTCCCCGGACAGGGACGGGCACAGATACGCAGTATTTT
TRBV18	TRBJ2-7	.	TRBD2	CASSLGLASEQYF	TGTGCCAGCTCACTGGGACTAGCAAGCGAGCAGTACTTC
TRBV7-9	TRBJ2-3	medium-sized	TRBD2	CASSLGAVLAGADTQYF	TGTGCCAGCAGCTTAGGGGCAGTTCTAGCGGGAGCAGATACGCAGTATTTT
TRBV7-2	TRBJ1-4	.	.	CASSLEGQKNEKLFF	TGTGCCAGCAGCTTAGAGGGGCAGAAAAATGAAAAACTGTTTTTT
TRBV19	TRBJ1-4	once	.	CASSMSAGVTNEKLFF	TGTGCCAGTAGTATGTCTGCCGGGGTTACTAATGAAAAACTGTTTTTT
TRBV4-2	TRBJ1-2	.	.	CASSQRYEDGLSGYTF	TGTGCCAGCAGCCAAAGATACGAAGACGGACTTTCTGGCTACACCTTC
TRBV18	TRBJ2-7	once	TRBD2	CASSPIATSGSSYEQYF	TGTGCCAGCTCACCAATCGCGACTAGCGGGAGCTCCTACGAGCAGTACTTC
TRBV5-1	TRBJ2-3	.	.	CASSLGTLSSTDTQYF	TGCGCCAGCAGCTTGGGGACACTCTCTAGCACAGATACGCAGTATTTT
TRBV18	TRBJ1-2	.	.	CASSDPPGTTNYGYTF	TGTGCCAGCTCAGACCCCCCCGGGACTACAAACTATGGCTACACCTTC
TRBV7-6	TRBJ2-2	few	.	CASSPSGMLNTGELFF	TGTGCCAGCAGCCCTTCAGGGATGCTGAACACCGGGGAGCTGTTTTTT
TRBV7-2	TRBJ1-5	.	.	CASSTNLREPQHF	TGTGCCAGCAGCACAAACCTCAGGGAGCCCCAGCATTTT
TRBV19	TRBJ2-5	.	.	CASSIYGRGGQETQYF	TGTGCCAGTAGTATATACGGCAGGGGAGGGCAAGAGACCCAGTACTTC
TRBV19	TRBJ2-2	.	.	CASSIRQDSGELFF	TGTGCCAGTAGTATTCGACAGGACTCCGGGGAGCTGTTTTTT
TRBV12-3/TRBV12-4	TRBJ1-1	once	.	CASSPYGLSEAFF	TGTGCCAGCAGTCCTTATGGCCTCTCTGAAGCTTTCTTT
TRBV6-2/TRBV6-3	TRBJ1-2	.	.	CASSYQASRGRYGYTF	TGTGCCAGCAGTTACCAAGCGAGCAGGGGTCGGTATGGCTACACCTTC
TRBV5-8	TRBJ1-1	few	TRBD1	CASSPFGTGQNTEAFF	TGTGCCAGCAGCCCATTCGGGACAGGACAGAACACTGAAGCTTTCTTT
TRBV12-3/TRBV12-4	TRBJ2-5	.	.	CASSPADSSQYF	TGTGCCAGCAGTCCCGCGGACTCGTCCCAGTACTTC
TRBV4-3	TRBJ1-2	.	.	CASSQGQLYGYTF	TGCGCCAGCAGCCAAGGACAGCTCTATGGCTACACCTTC
TRBV6-6	TRBJ1-2	many	.	CASSYLHRAPGYTF	TGTGCCAGCAGTTACCTTCACAGGGCCCCGGGCTACACCTTC
TRBV27	TRBJ1-2	.	TRBD1	CASSFILTGQGVGGYTF	TGTGCCAGCAGTTTCATACTAACGGGACAGGGGGTCGGTGGCTACACCTTC
TRBV7-9	TRBJ2-7	.	.	CASSLWARGDEQYF	TGTGCCAGCAGCTTATGGGCCAGGGGGGACGAGCAGTACTTC
TRBV12-5	TRBJ1-5	few	.	CASVRGEINQPQHF	TGTGCTAGTGTCCGGGGGGAAATAAATCAGCCCCAGCATTTT
TRBV6-5	TRBJ2-7	.	.	CASRLFPYEQYF	TGTGCCAGCAGACTATTCCCCTACGAGCAGTACTTC
TRBV30	TRBJ2-3	.	.	CALAEETTDTQYF	TGTGCCTTAGCAGAGGAAACCACAGATACGCAGTATTTT
TRBV19	TRBJ1-4	.	TRBD1	CASRPRQGNEKLFF	TGTGCCAGTCGGCCACGACAGGGGAATGAAAAACTGTTTTTT
TRBV19	TRBJ2-7	few	TRBD2	CASSISGSSYEQYF	TGTGCCAGTAGTATTAGCGGGAGCTCCTACGAGCAGTACTTC
TRBV4-1	TRBJ1-2	.	TRBD1	CASSQPTGGTYGYTF	TGCGCCAGCAGCCAGCCGACAGGGGGCACTTACGGCTACACCTTC
TRBV18	TRBJ1-3	.	.	CASSPLPGGSGNTIYF	TGTGCCAGCTCACCTCTACCAGGAGGCTCTGGAAACACCATATATTTT
TRBV19	TRBJ2-2	.	TRBD1	CASSRGTGGAANTGELFF	TGTGCCAGTAGTAGAGGGACAGGGGGCGCCGCGAACACCGGGGAGCTGTTTTTT
TRBV7-3	TRBJ1-6	.	.	CASSSGNSPLHF	TGTGCCAGCAGCTCGGGGAATTCACCCCTCCACTTT
TRBV19	TRBJ1-1	.	TRBD1	CASALRTGWNEAFF	TGTGCCAGTGCTCTTAGGACAGGGTGGAATGAAGCTTTCTTT
TRBV5-1	TRBJ2-5	.	TRBD2	CASSRGERETQYF	TGCGCCAGCAGCCGGGGGGAGAGAGAGACCCAGTACTTC
TRBV28	TRBJ2-1	.	TRBD1	CASSRPPGTGVRIDEQFF	TGTGCCAGCAGTCGTCCCCCCGGGACAGGGGTAAGAATTGATGAGCAGTTCTTC
TRBV7-9	TRBJ2-2	.	.	CASSFLDKTTGELFF	TGTGCCAGCAGCTTCCTTGACAAGACCACCGGGGAGCTGTTTTTT
TRBV4-2	TRBJ2-7	.	TRBD2	CASSQDKWDVGGKYEQYF	TGTGCCAGCAGCCAAGATAAATGGGATGTGGGAGGGAAGTACGAGCAGTACTTC
TRBV19	TRBJ1-2	.	TRBD1	CASSEAGGNYGYTF	TGTGCCAGTAGCGAAGCAGGGGGGAACTATGGCTACACCTTC
TRBV5-1	TRBJ1-2	many	TRBD1	CASSYNTGGNYGYTF	TGCGCCAGCAGCTACAACACAGGGGGCAACTATGGCTACACCTTC
TRBV6-6	TRBJ2-2	.	.	CASSYASTGELFF	TGTGCCAGCAGTTACGCGTCCACCGGGGAGCTGTTTTTT
TRBV5-1	TRBJ1-2	.	TRBD1	CASSATGTGLSGYTF	TGCGCCAGCAGCGCAACCGGGACAGGACTTAGCGGCTACACCTTC
TRBV5-1	TRBJ1-6	.	TRBD1	CASSSEGQGARESPLHF	TGCGCCAGCAGCTCGGAAGGACAGGGGGCGCGGGAATCACCCCTCCACTTT
TRBV19	TRBJ2-3	.	.	CASRRTLNADTQYF	TGTGCCAGTCGCCGGACTCTCAACGCAGATACGCAGTATTTT
TRBV5-1	TRBJ2-1	.	TRBD1	CASSLRTGGGDEQFF	TGCGCCAGCAGCTTGAGGACAGGGGGAGGGGATGAGCAGTTCTTC
TRBV2	TRBJ1-2	.	.	CASSVLRGGRYGYTF	TGTGCCAGCAGTGTACTTAGGGGTGGTCGCTATGGCTACACCTTC
TRBV7-9	TRBJ1-5	.	.	CASSSGQLYQPQHF	TGTGCCAGCAGCTCTGGACAGCTTTATCAGCCCCAGCATTTT
TRBV10-3	TRBJ2-5	.	TRBD2	CAIRSAGVEETQYF	TGTGCCATCAGATCGGCGGGGGTAGAAGAGACCCAGTACTTC
TRBV5-8	TRBJ2-1	.	.	CASSLVLGNEQFF	TGTGCCAGCAGCTTGGTCCTAGGCAATGAGCAGTTCTTC
TRBV7-2	TRBJ1-5	.	.	CASSLVGTSSNQPQHF	TGTGCCAGCAGCTTAGTGGGGACTTCTAGCAATCAGCCCCAGCATTTT